What follows are 21 T cell receptor beta chains derived from one specimen sequenced in a study of cytotoxic CD8 clonotypes in ibrutinib-treated CLL. TCRdb keeps only in-frame clones here, not all; method: immunoSEQ multiplex PCR. The sample yields some 130,000 clones, 70% to 90% seen once. This material consisted of PBMCs, taken after 24 months of ibrutinib treatment. The receptors here all came from a human donor with chronic lymphocytic leukemia.

V and J are TRBV7-2 and TRBJ2-3; D might be TRBD1 (6 bases). The length of the CDR3 is 14 residues. Trimming stripped 2 bases from V and 2 bases from J, with 8 bases between. Germline lookup yields CDR1 SGHTA and CDR2 FQGNSA. DNA for the CDR3: TGTGCCAGCAGCTTAACAGGGTCCACAGATACGCAGTATTTT. This encodes CASSLTGSTDTQYF.

This chain links TRBV27 with TRBJ2-7, with 14 bases that match TRBD2. CDR3 length: 14 amino acids. Germline CDR1 MNHEY, CDR2 SMNVEV (reference sequence). V lost 6 bases, J lost 10 bases, and 8 bases stayed unmatched. This chain's CDR3 is CASRMTSGRAGQYF. As DNA, the CDR3 is TGTGCCAGCAGAATGACTAGCGGGAGGGCCGGTCAGTACTTC.

As for this clone: The same CDR3 is also encoded by other DNA sequences in this sample. This chain links TRBV5-1 with TRBJ2-1; 7 bases line up with TRBD1. This CDR3 has 14 residues. With V trimmed by 0 bases and J by 3 bases, 0 bases remained unmatched. Germline V gene data show CDR1 as SGHRS and CDR2 as YFSETQ. The CDR3 nucleotides read TGCGCCAGCAGCTTGGGGGACAGCTACAATGAGCAGTTCTTC. Translating it yields CASSLGDSYNEQFF.

The V and J genes are TRBV7-9 and TRBJ2-5; no clear D gene. The CDR3 loop spans 13 amino acids. Trimming left V 2 bases short and J 9 bases short, with 13 bases between. Germline CDR1 SEHNR, CDR2 FQNEAQ (reference sequence). The CDR3 sequence: CASSLSAARAQYF. DNA of the CDR3: TGTGCCAGCAGCTTAAGTGCGGCCCGAGCCCAGTACTTC. Based on the CDR3 plus reference TRBV7-9 and TRBJ2-5, the full variable domain is DTGVSQNPRHKITKRGQNVTFRCDPISEHNRLYWYRQTLGQGPEFLTYFQNEAQLEKSRLLSDRFSAERPKGSFSTLEIQRTEQGDSAMYLCASSLSAARAQYFGPGTRLLVL.

This chain uses TRBV9 with TRBJ2-3; D is ambiguous. The V and J ends lost 5 bases and 4 bases respectively, with 14 bases between them. Looked up from germline, CDR1 is SGDLS and CDR2 is YYNGEE. This CDR3 contains 14 residues. The chain's CDR3 is CASSDVGLSDTQYF. CDR3 bases: TGTGCCAGCAGTGACGTCGGTTTATCAGATACGCAGTATTTT.

The chain has TRBV7-9 and TRBJ2-2; D might be TRBD1 (6 bases). CDR1 is SEHNR and CDR2 is FQNEAQ in the germline V gene (reference sequence). This CDR3 is built from 15 residues. Deletions cut 8 bases from V and 1 base from J, with 14 bases between. This CDR3 reads CASRTWGQNTGELFF. The CDR3 DNA reads as TGTGCCAGCCGGACCTGGGGACAGAACACCGGGGAGCTGTTTTTT.

The chain links TRBV7-2 to TRBJ2-7, with TRBD2 as a possible D gene (5 bases). V was pared by 5 bases and J by 2 bases, with 16 bases between. Per germline, CDR1 SGHTA and CDR2 FQGNSA. The CDR3 length is 15 residues. CDR3 bases: TGTGCCAGCAGCGTAGGACTCATACAGCCCTACGAGCAGTACTTC. Translation: CASSVGLIQPYEQYF.

The V call is TRBV10-3, the J call TRBJ2-3; 14 bases are a match to TRBD2. Germline V gives CDR1 ENHRY, CDR2 SYGVKD. The CDR3 has 20 residues. With 0 bases clipped from V and 7 bases from J, the junction kept 15 bases outside the gene matches. The CDR3 spells CAISESYTDGTSGSRYTQYF. DNA for the CDR3: TGTGCCATCAGTGAGTCCTATACAGATGGGACTAGCGGGAGTAGGTATACGCAGTATTTT.

The chain uses TRBV7-2 and TRBJ1-1; a weak D match, TRBD1 (6 bases). The CDR3 has 15 amino acids. Germline assignment: CDR1 SGHTA and CDR2 FQGNSA. Trimming shortened V by 5 bases and J by 5 bases, and 18 bases separated the two germline ends. CDR3 coding DNA: TGTGCCAGCAGCCCCTCCCCAGGGGTACAGACTGAAGCTTTCTTT. This codes for CASSPSPGVQTEAFF. Complete variable domain (other parts from reference TRBV7-2 and TRBJ1-1): GAGVSQSPSNKVTEKGKDVELRCDPISGHTALYWYRQSLGQGLEFLIYFQGNSAPDKSGLPSDRFSAERTGGSVSTLTIQRTQQEDSAVYLCASSPSPGVQTEAFFGQGTRLTVV.

The chain joins TRBV9 to TRBJ2-3; a weak D match, TRBD1 (5 bases). This CDR3 has 14 residues. Per the germline V gene, CDR1 is SGDLS and CDR2 is YYNGEE. Between the trimmed V and J ends, which lost 3 bases and 2 bases, there was a span of 10 bases. The CDR3 is CASSARQTTDTQYF. In nucleotides, the CDR3 is TGTGCCAGCAGCGCCCGACAGACCACAGATACGCAGTATTTT.

V is TRBV5-1 and J is TRBJ2-7; 9 bases line up with TRBD1. CDR1 is SGHRS and CDR2 is YFSETQ in the germline V gene. This CDR3 contains 16 residues. With V trimmed by 4 bases and J by 3 bases, 11 bases remained unmatched. The CDR3, as DNA: TGCGCCAGCAGCCCTGGGGGGGGACAGGGTGGCTACGAGCAGTACTTC. Translation gives CASSPGGGQGGYEQYF.

This chain links TRBV6-5 with TRBJ2-7; 7 nucleotides agree with TRBD1. The length of the CDR3 is 12 residues. Germline CDR1 MNHEY, CDR2 SVGAGI. The J segment lost 4 bases and the V segment lost 7 bases, leaving 4 bases of the junction unmatched. CDR3: CASTADRYEQYF. The CDR3, as DNA: TGTGCCAGCACCGCGGACAGGTACGAGCAGTACTTC.

The J gene is TRBJ2-1, the V gene TRBV6-5, with no clear D. This CDR3 has 16 amino acids. Germline V lookup: CDR1 MNHEY, CDR2 SVGAGI. The ends were cut back, 0 bases at V and 9 bases at J, with 18 bases in the middle. CDR3 loop: CASSYSMGSSVGEQFF. The CDR3 nucleotides read TGTGCCAGCAGTTACTCGATGGGCAGCAGTGTCGGTGAGCAGTTCTTC.

About this clone: The identical CDR3 is also encoded by other nucleotide sequences in the sample. The chain couples TRBV5-1 to TRBJ1-2; D might be TRBD1 (5 bases). This CDR3 contains 12 residues. Trimming removed 0 bases at V and 6 bases at J, with 6 bases between. The germline gives CDR1 SGHRS, CDR2 YFSETQ. The CDR3 DNA is TGCGCCAGCAGCTTGGCGGGGGATGGCTACACCTTC. Translated, it gives CASSLAGDGYTF.

The V gene is TRBV4-1, the J gene TRBJ2-7; D unclear. The CDR3 runs to 17 residues. The V end was cut by 0 bases, the J end by 0 bases, with 15 bases between. CDR1 and CDR2 (germline): MGHRA, YSYEKL. As DNA, the CDR3 is TGCGCCAGCAGCCAAGATCTGGGCTCGACCGACTCCTACGAGCAGTACTTC. It yields the protein CASSQDLGSTDSYEQYF.

V gene TRBV7-3 combines with J gene TRBJ2-1, with TRBD1 identical over 8 bases. Germline V gene sequence: CDR1 SGHTA, CDR2 FQGTGA. V dropped 4 bases and J dropped 2; count of bases not matched to a gene: 1. The CDR3 spans 14 residues. The CDR3 sequence is CASSSTGAYNEQFF. The CDR3 DNA follows: TGTGCCAGCAGCTCGACAGGGGCCTACAATGAGCAGTTCTTC.

With respect to this clone: It may be a read error: a sequence one base away is much more abundant. The rearrangement links TRBV27 to TRBJ2-2, with D hard to call. Germline assignment: CDR1 MNHEY and CDR2 SMNVEV (reference sequence). Deletions cut 2 bases from V and 0 bases from J, with 1 base between. The CDR3 length is 13 residues. The CDR3 spells CASSLANTGELFF. CDR3 bases: TGTGCCAGCAGTTTAGCGAACACCGGGGAGCTGTTTTTT.

The rearrangement uses TRBV15 and TRBJ2-4, with 9 bases that match TRBD2. CDR1 and CDR2 (germline): LNHNV, YYDKDF (reference sequence). V was clipped by 0 bases and J by 1 base; unmatched bases: 4. The CDR3 has 17 residues. The CDR3 nucleotides are TGTGCCACCAGCAGAGATAGGGGGACTAGCGCCAAAAACATTCAGTACTTC. Encoded protein: CATSRDRGTSAKNIQYF.

The chain has TRBV7-9 and TRBJ2-1; 14 bases are a match to TRBD2. Germline assignment: CDR1 SEHNR and CDR2 FQNEAQ (reference sequence). The CDR3 runs 18 residues. Trimming cost V 5 bases and J 0 bases; bases outside gene matches: 6. As DNA, the CDR3 is TGTGCCAGCAGCCCGGGACTAGCGGGAGAGAACTCCTACAATGAGCAGTTCTTC. Translating gives CASSPGLAGENSYNEQFF.

CDR3 DNA sequence: TGTGCCAGCAGCTCGGAGGCAGGGGGTTCGGAAGCTTTCTTT. Encoded protein: CASSSEAGGSEAFF. V is TRBV7-9 and J is TRBJ1-1; 7 bases agree with TRBD1. The CDR3 spans 14 residues. With V trimmed by 4 bases and J by 8 bases, 10 bases remained unmatched. Germline V gene lookup returns CDR1 SEHNR and CDR2 FQNEAQ (reference sequence).

The rearrangement uses TRBV19 and TRBJ2-7, with TRBD2 matching over 10 bases. V shed 10 bases and J 2 bases; nucleotides not matched to a gene: 2. This CDR3 region has 12 residues. Germline lookup yields CDR1 LNHDA and CDR2 SQIVND (reference sequence). CDR3 nucleotide sequence: TGTGCCACTGGGACTAGCGCCTACGAGCAGTACTTC. Its protein product is CATGTSAYEQYF.